A few counts support the clone carrying this T cell receptor beta chain. What it binds is unknown. CDR3 length: 14 amino acids. After removal of 1 base from V and 6 bases from J, the junction contained 7 bases not matched to a gene. Per germline, CDR1 GTSNPN and CDR2 SVGIG (reference sequence). PCR used 60 Vbeta primers and 13 Jbeta primers. Assay used: immunoSEQ multiplex PCR; TCRdb lists only in-frame clones, some missing. The repertoire has tens of thousands of clones, roughly 81% of them found once; the top ten carry about an eighth. These data belong to a study of cytomegalovirus exposure and HLA in healthy donors. Study-level points and caveats: Apparent HLA restriction characterized most CMV-associated TCR beta chains in a later analysis. In an earlier analysis, about 87% or about 30%: the productive usage of most TCR beta V segments. Later, TCR association rates were found to vary by HLA locus, highest for DRB1 and lowest for HLA-C.

Sequencing input: PBMCs. The chain has TRBV30 and TRBJ1-2; the match to TRBD1 covers 8 bases. The receptor's source is a human donor in good health. CDR3 bases: TGTGCCTGGAGTGACGACAGGGGATTCAATGGCTACACCTTC. Its protein product is CAWSDDRGFNGYTF.